This T cell receptor beta chain was identified in a study of T-cell reconstitution after alpha-beta-depleted transplantation in children. General observations from the study: Recipient T cells and thymic progenitors that survived were the source of the high TCRbeta diversity seen at day 60 in some patients. Approximately two months post-transplant, alpha-beta T cells reportedly originated from several hundred expanded graft clones.

Germline CDR1 SGHRS, CDR2 YFSETQ. The CDR3 has 15 amino acids. Trimming cost V 5 bases and J 0 bases, with 12 bases left between them. Preparation of the TCRbeta library was carried out with unique molecular identifiers. TCRdb re-analysed the PCR reads in MiXCR, keeping a single row per CDR3 protein. The table has 500,000 to 650,000 distinct CDR3 sequences, under 15% seen once. Points on this clonotype: Its target is unknown.

This sample comprised PBMCs, mostly from graft donor cells, obtained 360 days after TCRalphabeta/CD19-depleted stem cell transplant. The TCR was taken from a male patient aged 10 to 17 who had a stem cell transplant for acute myeloid leukemia, so the T cells may come from the graft donor. The chain links TRBV5-1 to TRBJ1-5; D unclear. CDR3 amino acids: CASRHFPDSNQPQHF. Written as DNA, the CDR3 is TGCGCCAGCAGACACTTCCCGGATAGCAATCAGCCCCAGCATTTT.